Below, one T cell receptor (beta chain) is given with its context. Its antigen remains unidentified. The data originate from a study of shared clonotypes between healthy human individuals. Overall study findings and caveats: Represented genetic and exposure-history diversity was restricted by having few donors. Generally, naive subsets (rather than memory subsets) showed larger estimated richness.

The data were produced by immunoSEQ multiplex PCR, yet TCRdb's version contains in-frame clones alone and is incomplete. Altogether 85,000 to 100,000 clones are present, roughly two thirds being singletons, with the ten largest covering less than 50%. Trimming cost V 5 bases and J 0 bases; bases outside gene matches: 8. The CDR3 is 18 amino acids. Germline loops: CDR1 LNHDA, CDR2 SQIVND (reference sequence). Source material: memory CD8+ T cells sorted from blood. Documented subset: CD45RO+ cells pooled with CCR7-negative TemRA cells. This chain joins TRBV19 and TRBJ2-6; 9 nucleotides agree with TRBD1. This TCR was sampled from a man aged 25 to 40 in good health. The CDR3, as DNA: TGTGCCAGTAGTGCCGGGGACAGGGACATCTCTGGGGCCAACGTCCTGACTTTC. Protein sequence: CASSAGDRDISGANVLTF.